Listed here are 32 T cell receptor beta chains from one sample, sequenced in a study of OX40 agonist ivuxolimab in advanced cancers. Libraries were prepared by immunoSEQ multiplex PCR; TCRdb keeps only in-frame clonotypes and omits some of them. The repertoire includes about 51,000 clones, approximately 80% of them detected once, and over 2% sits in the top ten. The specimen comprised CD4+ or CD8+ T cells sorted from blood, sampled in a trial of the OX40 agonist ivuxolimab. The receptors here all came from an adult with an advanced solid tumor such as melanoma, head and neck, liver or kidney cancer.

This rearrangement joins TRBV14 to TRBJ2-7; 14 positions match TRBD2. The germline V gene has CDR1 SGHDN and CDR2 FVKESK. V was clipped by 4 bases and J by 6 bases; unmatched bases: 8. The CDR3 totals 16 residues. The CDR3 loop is CASSPLGTSGSLEQYF. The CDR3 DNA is TGTGCCAGCAGCCCGTTGGGGACTAGCGGGAGCCTCGAGCAGTACTTC.

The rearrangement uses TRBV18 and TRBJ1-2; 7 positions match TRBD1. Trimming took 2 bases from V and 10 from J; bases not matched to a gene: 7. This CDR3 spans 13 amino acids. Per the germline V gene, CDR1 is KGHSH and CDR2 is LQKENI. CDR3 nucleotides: TGTGCCAGCTCACCATTACAGGGGAGTGACTACACCTTC. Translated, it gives CASSPLQGSDYTF.

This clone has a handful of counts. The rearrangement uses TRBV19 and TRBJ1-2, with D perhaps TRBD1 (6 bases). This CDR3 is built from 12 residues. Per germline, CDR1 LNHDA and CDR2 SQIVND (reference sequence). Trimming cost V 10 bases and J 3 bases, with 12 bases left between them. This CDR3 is CATTGLHYGYTF. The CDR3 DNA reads TGTGCCACCACAGGGCTACACTATGGCTACACCTTC.

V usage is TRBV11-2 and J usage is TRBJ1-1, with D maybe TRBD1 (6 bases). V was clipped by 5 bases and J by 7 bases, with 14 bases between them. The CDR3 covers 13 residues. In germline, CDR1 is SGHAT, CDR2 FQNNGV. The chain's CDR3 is CASSPRRTVEAFF. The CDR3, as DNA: TGTGCCAGCAGCCCCCGTCGGACAGTTGAAGCTTTCTTT.

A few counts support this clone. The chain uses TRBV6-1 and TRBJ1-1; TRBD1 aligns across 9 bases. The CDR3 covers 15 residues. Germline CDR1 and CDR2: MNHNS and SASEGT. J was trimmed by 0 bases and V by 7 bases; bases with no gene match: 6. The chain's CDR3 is CASTPGQGMNTEAFF. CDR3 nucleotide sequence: TGTGCCAGCACCCCGGGACAGGGCATGAACACTGAAGCTTTCTTT.

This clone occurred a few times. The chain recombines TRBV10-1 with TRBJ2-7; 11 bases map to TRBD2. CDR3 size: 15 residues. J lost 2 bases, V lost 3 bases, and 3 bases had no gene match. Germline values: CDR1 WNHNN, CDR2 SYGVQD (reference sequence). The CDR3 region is CASSERTSGPYEQYF. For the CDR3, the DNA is TGCGCCAGCAGTGAAAGGACTAGCGGGCCCTACGAGCAGTACTTC.

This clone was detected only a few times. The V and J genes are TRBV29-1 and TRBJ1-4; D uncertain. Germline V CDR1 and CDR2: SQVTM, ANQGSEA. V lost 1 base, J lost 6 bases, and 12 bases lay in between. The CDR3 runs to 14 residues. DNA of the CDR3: TGCAGCGTTGAAGTAAAAGGAGTCCATGAAAAACTGTTTTTT. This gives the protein CSVEVKGVHEKLFF. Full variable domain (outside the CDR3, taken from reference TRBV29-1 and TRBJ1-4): SAVISQKPSRDICQRGTSLTIQCQVDSQVTMMFWYRQQPGQSLTLIATANQGSEATYESGFVIDKFPISRPNLTFSTLTVSNMSPEDSSIYLCSVEVKGVHEKLFFGSGTQLSVL.

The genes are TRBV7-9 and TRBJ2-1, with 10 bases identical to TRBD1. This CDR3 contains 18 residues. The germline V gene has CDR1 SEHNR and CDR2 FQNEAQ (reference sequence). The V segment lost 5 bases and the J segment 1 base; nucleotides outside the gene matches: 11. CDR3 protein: CASSLLLRQGASYNEQFF. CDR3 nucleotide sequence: TGTGCCAGCAGCCTGCTTTTGAGACAGGGGGCGTCCTACAATGAGCAGTTCTTC.

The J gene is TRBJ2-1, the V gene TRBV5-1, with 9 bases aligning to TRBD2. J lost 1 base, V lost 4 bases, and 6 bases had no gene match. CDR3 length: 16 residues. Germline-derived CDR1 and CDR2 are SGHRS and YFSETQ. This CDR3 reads CASSESSGTSYNEQFF. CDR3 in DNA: TGCGCCAGCAGCGAGTCTAGCGGGACATCCTACAATGAGCAGTTCTTC.

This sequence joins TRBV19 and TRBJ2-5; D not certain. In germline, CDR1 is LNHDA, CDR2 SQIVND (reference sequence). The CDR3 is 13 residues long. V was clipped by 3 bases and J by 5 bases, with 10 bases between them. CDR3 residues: CASSMGLRETQYF. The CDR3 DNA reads TGTGCCAGTAGTATGGGGTTAAGGGAGACCCAGTACTTC.

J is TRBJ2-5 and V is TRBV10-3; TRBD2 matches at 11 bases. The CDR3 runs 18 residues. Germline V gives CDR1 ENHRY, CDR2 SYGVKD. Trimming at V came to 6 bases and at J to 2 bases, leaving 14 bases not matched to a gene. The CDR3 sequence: CAIRKGTSGSPLQETQYF. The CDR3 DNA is TGTGCCATCAGAAAAGGGACTAGCGGTTCCCCACTACAAGAGACCCAGTACTTC.

The CDR3 here is CASSIDRVRTDTQYF. CDR3 bases: TGTGCCAGTAGTATAGACAGGGTGAGGACAGATACGCAGTATTTT. The chain combines TRBV19 with TRBJ2-3; a possible D gene is TRBD1 (5 bases). The V gene's germline CDR1 is LNHDA and CDR2 SQIVND (reference sequence). The CDR3 extends over 15 amino acids. V was cut by 0 bases and J by 3 bases, with 10 bases left in between.

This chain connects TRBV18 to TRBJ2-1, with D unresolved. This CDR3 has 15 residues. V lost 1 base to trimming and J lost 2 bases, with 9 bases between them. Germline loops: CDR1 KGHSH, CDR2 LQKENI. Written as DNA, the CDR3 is TGTGCCAGCTCACCACGGCGCGGACCCTACAATGAGCAGTTCTTC. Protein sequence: CASSPRRGPYNEQFF. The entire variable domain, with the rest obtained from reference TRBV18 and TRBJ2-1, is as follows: NAGVMQNPRHLVRRRGQEARLRCSPMKGHSHVYWYRQLPEEGLKFMVYLQKENIIDESGMPKERFSAEFPKEGPSILRIQQVVRGDSAAYFCASSPRRGPYNEQFFGPGTRLTVL.

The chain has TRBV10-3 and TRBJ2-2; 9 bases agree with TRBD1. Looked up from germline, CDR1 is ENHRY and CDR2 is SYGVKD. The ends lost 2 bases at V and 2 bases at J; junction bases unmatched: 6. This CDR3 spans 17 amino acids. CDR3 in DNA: TGTGCCATCAGTGAGCGGACAGGGGCAGGAAACACCGGGGAGCTGTTTTTT. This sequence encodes CAISERTGAGNTGELFF.

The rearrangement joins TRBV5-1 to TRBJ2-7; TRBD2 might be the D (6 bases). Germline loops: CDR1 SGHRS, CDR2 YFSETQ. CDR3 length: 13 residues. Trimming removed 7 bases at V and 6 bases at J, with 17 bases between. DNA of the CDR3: TGCGCCAGCGCCACCCGGGACTTCGGCGAGCAGTACTTC. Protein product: CASATRDFGEQYF.

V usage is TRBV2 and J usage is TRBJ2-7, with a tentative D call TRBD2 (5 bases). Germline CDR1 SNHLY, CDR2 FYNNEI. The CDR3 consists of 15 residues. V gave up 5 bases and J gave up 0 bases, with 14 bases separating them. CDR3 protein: CASSSRGKSSYEQYF. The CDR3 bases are TGTGCCAGCAGTTCGAGAGGGAAAAGCTCCTACGAGCAGTACTTC.

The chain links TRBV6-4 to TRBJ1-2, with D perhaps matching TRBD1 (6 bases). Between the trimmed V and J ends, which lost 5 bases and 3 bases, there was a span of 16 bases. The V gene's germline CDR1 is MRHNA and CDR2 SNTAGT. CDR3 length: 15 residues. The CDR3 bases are TGTGCCAGCAGTAAGGGGGACCGCCAGGACTATGGCTACACCTTC. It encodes CASSKGDRQDYGYTF.

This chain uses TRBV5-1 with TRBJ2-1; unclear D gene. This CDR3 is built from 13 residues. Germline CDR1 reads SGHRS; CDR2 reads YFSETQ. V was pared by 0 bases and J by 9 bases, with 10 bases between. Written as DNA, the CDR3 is TGCGCCAGCAGCTTGGGTCGGGCGCCTGAGCAGTTCTTC. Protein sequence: CASSLGRAPEQFF.

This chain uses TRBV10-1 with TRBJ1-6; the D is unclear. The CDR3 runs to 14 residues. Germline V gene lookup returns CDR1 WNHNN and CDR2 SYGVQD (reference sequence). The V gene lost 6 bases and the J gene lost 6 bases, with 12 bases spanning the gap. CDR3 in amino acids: CASRDDYSNSPLHF. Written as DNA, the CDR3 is TGCGCCAGCAGGGATGACTACTCTAATTCACCCCTCCACTTT.

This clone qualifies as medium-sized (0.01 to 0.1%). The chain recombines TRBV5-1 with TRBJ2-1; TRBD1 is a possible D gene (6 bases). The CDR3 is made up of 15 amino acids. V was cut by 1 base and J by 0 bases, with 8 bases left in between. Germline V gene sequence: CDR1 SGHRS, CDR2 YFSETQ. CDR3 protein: CASSLQGNSYNEQFF. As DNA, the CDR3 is TGCGCCAGCAGCTTGCAGGGGAACTCCTACAATGAGCAGTTCTTC.

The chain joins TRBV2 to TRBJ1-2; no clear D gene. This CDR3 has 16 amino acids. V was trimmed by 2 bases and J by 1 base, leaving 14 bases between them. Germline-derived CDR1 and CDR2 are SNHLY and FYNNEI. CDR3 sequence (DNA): TGTGCCAGCAGTGAATTACAGAGAATATTTAACTATGGCTACACCTTC. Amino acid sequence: CASSELQRIFNYGYTF. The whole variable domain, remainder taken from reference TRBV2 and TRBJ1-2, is EPEVTQTPSHQVTQMGQEVILRCVPISNHLYFYWYRQILGQKVEFLVSFYNNEISEKSEIFDDQFSVERPDGSNFTLKIRSTKLEDSAMYFCASSELQRIFNYGYTFGSGTRLTVV.

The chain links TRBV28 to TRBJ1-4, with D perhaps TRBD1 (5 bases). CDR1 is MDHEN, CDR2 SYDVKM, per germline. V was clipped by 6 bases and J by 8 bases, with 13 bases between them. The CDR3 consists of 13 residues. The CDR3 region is CASSVRVWEKLFF. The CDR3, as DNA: TGTGCCAGCAGCGTCAGGGTATGGGAAAAACTGTTTTTT.

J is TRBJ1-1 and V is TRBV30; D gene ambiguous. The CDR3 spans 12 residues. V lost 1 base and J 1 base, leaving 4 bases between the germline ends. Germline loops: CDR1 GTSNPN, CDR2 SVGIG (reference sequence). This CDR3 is CAWSGTNTEAFF. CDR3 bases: TGTGCCTGGAGTGGAACGAACACTGAAGCTTTCTTT.

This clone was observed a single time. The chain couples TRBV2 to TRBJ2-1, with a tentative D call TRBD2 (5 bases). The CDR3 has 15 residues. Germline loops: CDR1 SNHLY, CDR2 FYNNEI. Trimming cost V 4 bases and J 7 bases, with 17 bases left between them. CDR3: CASSVRVLGGNEQFF. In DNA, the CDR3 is TGTGCCAGCAGTGTTAGGGTACTTGGAGGAAATGAGCAGTTCTTC.

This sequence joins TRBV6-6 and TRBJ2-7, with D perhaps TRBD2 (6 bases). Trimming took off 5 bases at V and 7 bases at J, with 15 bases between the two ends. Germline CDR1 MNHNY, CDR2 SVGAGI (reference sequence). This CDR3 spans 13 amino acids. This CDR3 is CASSRGGTGEQYF. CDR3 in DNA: TGTGCCAGCAGTAGGGGAGGTACGGGGGAGCAGTACTTC.

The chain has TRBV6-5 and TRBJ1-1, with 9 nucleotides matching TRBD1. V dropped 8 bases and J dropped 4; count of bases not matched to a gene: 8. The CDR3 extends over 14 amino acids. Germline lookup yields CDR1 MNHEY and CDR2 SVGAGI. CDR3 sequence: CASSSGQGTTEAFF. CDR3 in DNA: TGTGCCAGCTCCTCGGGACAGGGCACCACTGAAGCTTTCTTT.

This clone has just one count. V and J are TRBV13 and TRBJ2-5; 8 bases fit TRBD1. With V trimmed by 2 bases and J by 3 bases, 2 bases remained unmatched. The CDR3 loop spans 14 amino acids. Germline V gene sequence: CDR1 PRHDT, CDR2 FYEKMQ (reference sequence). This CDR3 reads CASSLQGAEETQYF. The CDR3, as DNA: TGTGCCAGCAGCTTACAGGGGGCTGAAGAGACCCAGTACTTC.

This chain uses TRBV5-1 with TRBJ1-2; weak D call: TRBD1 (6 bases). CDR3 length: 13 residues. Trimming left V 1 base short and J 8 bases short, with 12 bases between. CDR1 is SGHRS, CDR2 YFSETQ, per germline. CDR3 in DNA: TGCGCCAGCAGCTTGCAGGGGCAGGAGGGCTACACCTTC. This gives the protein CASSLQGQEGYTF.

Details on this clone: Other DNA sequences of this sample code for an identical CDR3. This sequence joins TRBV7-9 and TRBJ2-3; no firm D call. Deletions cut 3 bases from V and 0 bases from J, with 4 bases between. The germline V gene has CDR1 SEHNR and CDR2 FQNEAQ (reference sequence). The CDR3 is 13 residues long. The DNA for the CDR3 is TGTGCCAGCAGCTTGTCTAGCACAGATACGCAGTATTTT. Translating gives CASSLSSTDTQYF.

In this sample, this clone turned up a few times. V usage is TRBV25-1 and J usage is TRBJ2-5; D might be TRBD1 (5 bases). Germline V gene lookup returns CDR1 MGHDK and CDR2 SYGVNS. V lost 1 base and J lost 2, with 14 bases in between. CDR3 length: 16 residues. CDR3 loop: CASSESATKGQETQYF. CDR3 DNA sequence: TGTGCCAGCAGTGAATCGGCTACCAAGGGGCAAGAGACCCAGTACTTC.

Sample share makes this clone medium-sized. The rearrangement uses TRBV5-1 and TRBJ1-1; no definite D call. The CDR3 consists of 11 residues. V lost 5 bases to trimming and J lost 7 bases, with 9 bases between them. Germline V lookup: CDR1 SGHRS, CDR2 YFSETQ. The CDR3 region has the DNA TGCGCCAGCAGACTGAGGAGTGAAGCTTTCTTT. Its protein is CASRLRSEAFF.

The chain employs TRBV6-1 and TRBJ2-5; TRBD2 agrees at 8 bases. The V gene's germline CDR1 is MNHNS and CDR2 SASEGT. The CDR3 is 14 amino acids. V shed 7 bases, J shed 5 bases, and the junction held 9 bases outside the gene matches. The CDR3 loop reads CASKTSGPSETQYF. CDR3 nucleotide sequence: TGTGCCAGCAAAACTAGCGGCCCGTCTGAGACCCAGTACTTC.